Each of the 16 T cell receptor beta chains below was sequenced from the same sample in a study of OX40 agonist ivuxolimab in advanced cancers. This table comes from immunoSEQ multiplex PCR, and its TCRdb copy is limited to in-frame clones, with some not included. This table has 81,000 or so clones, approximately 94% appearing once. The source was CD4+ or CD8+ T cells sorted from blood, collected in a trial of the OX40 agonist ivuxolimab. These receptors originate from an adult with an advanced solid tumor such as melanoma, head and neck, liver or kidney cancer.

The CDR3 region is CASSQDLGPHSGANVLTF. The CDR3 DNA follows: TGCGCCAGCAGCCAAGATCTTGGGCCGCACTCTGGGGCCAACGTCCTGACTTTC. V and J are TRBV4-3 and TRBJ2-6; the D is unclear. With 0 bases removed from V and 0 bases from J, the gap between germline ends came to 12 bases. The germline V gene encodes CDR1 LGHNA and CDR2 YSLEER. The CDR3 spans 18 residues.

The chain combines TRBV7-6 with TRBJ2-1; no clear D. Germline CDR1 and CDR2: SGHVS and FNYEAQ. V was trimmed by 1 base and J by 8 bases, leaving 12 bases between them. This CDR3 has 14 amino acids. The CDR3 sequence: CASSLGGGMDEQFF. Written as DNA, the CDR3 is TGTGCCAGCAGCTTAGGGGGTGGGATGGATGAGCAGTTCTTC.

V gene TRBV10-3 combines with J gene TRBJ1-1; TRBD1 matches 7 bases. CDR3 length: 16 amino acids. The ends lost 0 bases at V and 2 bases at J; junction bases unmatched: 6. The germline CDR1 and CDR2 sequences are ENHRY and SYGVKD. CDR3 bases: TGTGCCATCAGTGAGTCAGGGGGCAGGGGAAACACTGAAGCTTTCTTT. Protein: CAISESGGRGNTEAFF.

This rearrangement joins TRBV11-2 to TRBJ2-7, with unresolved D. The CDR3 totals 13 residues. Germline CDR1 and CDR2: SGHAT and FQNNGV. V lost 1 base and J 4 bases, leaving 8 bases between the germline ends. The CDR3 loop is CASSLGDLYEQYF. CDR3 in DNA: TGTGCCAGCAGCTTAGGAGATCTTTACGAGCAGTACTTC.

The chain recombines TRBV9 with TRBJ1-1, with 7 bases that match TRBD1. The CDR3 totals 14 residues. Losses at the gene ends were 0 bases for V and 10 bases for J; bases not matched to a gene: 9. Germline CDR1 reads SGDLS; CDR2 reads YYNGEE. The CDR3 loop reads CASSVGPPGQRAFF. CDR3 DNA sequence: TGTGCCAGCAGCGTAGGCCCCCCGGGACAGAGAGCTTTCTTT.

Written as DNA, the CDR3 is TGTGCCAGCAGTGAATCAGGGGCCGACCCTGCTAACTATGGCTACACCTTC. Encoded protein: CASSESGADPANYGYTF. The V gene is TRBV6-1, the J gene TRBJ1-2; tentatively, D is TRBD1 (6 bases). Trimming removed 2 bases from V and 0 bases from J, with 16 bases in between. The CDR3 has 17 residues. The V gene's germline CDR1 is MNHNS and CDR2 SASEGT.

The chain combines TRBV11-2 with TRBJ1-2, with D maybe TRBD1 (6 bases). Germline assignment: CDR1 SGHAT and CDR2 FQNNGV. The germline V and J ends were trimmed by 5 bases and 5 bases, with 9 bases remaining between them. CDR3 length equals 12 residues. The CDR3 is CASSLTGYGYTF. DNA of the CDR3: TGTGCCAGCAGCCTTACAGGGTATGGCTACACCTTC.

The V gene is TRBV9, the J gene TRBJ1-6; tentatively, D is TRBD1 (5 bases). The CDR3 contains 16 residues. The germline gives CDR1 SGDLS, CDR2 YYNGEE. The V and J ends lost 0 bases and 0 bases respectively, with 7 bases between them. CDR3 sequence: CASSVDGTSYNSPLHF. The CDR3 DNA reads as TGTGCCAGCAGCGTAGACGGGACCTCCTATAATTCACCCCTCCACTTT.

The CDR3 bases are TGTGCCAGCAGCCAAGCGCCGCTCGAGCAGTACTTC. It translates to CASSQAPLEQYF. The rearrangement joins TRBV14 to TRBJ2-7; D gene uncertain. V lost 1 base and J lost 6, with 7 bases in between. Germline V CDR1 and CDR2: SGHDN, FVKESK. This CDR3 region has 12 residues.

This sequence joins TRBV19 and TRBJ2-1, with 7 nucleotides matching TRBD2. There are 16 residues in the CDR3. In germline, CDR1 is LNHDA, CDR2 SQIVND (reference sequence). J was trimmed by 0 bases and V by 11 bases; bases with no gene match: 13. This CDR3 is CASTGGFIFSYNEQFF. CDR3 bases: TGTGCCTCCACCGGGGGGTTCATATTCTCCTACAATGAGCAGTTCTTC.

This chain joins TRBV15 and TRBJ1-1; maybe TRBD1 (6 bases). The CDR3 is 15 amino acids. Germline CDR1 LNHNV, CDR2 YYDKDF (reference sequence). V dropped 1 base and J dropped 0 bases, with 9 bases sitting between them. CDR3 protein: CATSRGRDMNTEAFF. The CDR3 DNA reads TGTGCCACCAGCAGAGGTCGGGACATGAACACTGAAGCTTTCTTT. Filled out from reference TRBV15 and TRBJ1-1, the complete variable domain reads DAMVIQNPRYQVTQFGKPVTLSCSQTLNHNVMYWYQQKSSQAPKLLFHYYDKDFNNEADTPDNFQSRRPNTSFCFLDIRSPGLGDTAMYLCATSRGRDMNTEAFFGQGTRLTVV.

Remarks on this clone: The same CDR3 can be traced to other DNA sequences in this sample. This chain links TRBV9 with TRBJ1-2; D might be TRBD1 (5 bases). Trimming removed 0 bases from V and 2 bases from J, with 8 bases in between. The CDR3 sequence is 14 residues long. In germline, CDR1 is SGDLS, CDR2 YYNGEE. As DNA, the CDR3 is TGTGCCAGCAGCGTAGGGGGCGGGAACTATGGCTACACCTTC. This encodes CASSVGGGNYGYTF.

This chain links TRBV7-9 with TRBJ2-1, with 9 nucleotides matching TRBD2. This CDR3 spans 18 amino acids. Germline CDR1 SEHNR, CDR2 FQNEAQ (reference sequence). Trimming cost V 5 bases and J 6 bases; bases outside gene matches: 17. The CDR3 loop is CASSRFADGLAFSNEQFF. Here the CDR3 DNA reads TGTGCCAGCAGCCGGTTCGCCGATGGACTAGCGTTTTCCAATGAGCAGTTCTTC.

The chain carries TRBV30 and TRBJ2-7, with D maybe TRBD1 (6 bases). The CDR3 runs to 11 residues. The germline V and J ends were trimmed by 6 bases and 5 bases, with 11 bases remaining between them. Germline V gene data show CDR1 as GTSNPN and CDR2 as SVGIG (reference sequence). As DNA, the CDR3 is TGTGCCTGCCAGAGGGGGAACGAGCAGTACTTC. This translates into CACQRGNEQYF.

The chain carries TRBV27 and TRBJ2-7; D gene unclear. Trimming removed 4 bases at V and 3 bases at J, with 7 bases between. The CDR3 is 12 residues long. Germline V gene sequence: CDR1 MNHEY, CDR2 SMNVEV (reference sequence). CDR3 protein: CASSSTDYEQYF. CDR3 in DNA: TGTGCCAGCAGTTCTACAGACTACGAGCAGTACTTC.

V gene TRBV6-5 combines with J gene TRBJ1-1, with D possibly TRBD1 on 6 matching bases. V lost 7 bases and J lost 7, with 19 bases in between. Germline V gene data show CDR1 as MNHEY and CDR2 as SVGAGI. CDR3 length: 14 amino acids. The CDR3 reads CASKTRGGLDEAFF. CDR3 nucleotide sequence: TGTGCCAGCAAGACGAGAGGGGGTCTGGATGAAGCTTTCTTT.